The 5 T cell receptor beta chains listed next were all sequenced from one sample in a study of blood T cells in healthy people across ages. Through a sample-barcoded 5' primer and a J-beta primer mix, a second PCR was run for roughly 6 to 12 cycles. TCRdb ran MiXCR on the 5' RACE reads and lists one entry per CDR3 protein. In the table there are 650,000 to 950,000 distinct CDR3 sequences, 40% to 50% of which are singletons. Sequenced input: blood. Every receptor here comes from a man in his 60s in good health.

This clonotype was observed a handful of times. The rearrangement uses TRBV5-1 and TRBJ2-7; TRBD1 might be the D (6 bases). CDR3 length: 15 amino acids. Per the germline V gene, CDR1 is SGHRS and CDR2 is YFSETQ. V gave up 3 bases and J gave up 0 bases, with 13 bases separating them. The CDR3 DNA reads TGCGCCAGCAGCTACTCCGGGACATACTCCTACGAGCAGTACTTC. It encodes CASSYSGTYSYEQYF.

The DNA for the CDR3 is TGTGCCAGCTGGTCGGATGGCACAGATACGCAGTATTTT. It codes for CASWSDGTDTQYF. The chain has TRBV6-5 and TRBJ2-3; D not resolved. Germline V gives CDR1 MNHEY, CDR2 SVGAGI. V lost 8 bases, J lost 1 base, and 10 bases lay in between. The CDR3 runs 13 residues.

Turning to this clonotype: Its ends do not fully match the called genes, so a read error is possible. The genes are TRBV12-5 and TRBJ1-1; 7 positions agree with TRBD1. This CDR3 has 18 amino acids. Germline V gives CDR1 LGHNT, CDR2 FRNRAP. CDR3: CASAPRRDSQSYPTEAFF. CDR3 nucleotides: TGTGCAAGTGCCCCCAGGAGGGACAGCCAATCTTACCCCACTGAAGCTTTCTTT.

This chain links TRBV4-3 with TRBJ1-1; D possibly corresponds to TRBD1 (5 bases). V was shortened by 4 bases and J by 5 bases, with 17 bases between the two germline ends. CDR3 length: 15 residues. Germline CDR1 and CDR2: LGHNA and YSLEER. The CDR3 nucleotides are TGCGCCAGCAGCCCAATTCGGGGGACGGGGACTGAAGCTTTCTTT. It translates to CASSPIRGTGTEAFF.

The chain uses TRBV7-2 and TRBJ2-1, with TRBD2 matching over 7 bases. This CDR3 has 16 residues. V lost 1 base, J lost 4 bases, and 7 bases stayed unmatched. CDR1 SGHTA and CDR2 FQGNSA come from the germline V gene. The CDR3: CASSLESGGGYNEQFF. CDR3 in DNA: TGTGCCAGCAGCTTAGAGTCGGGGGGAGGTTACAATGAGCAGTTCTTC. Combining the CDR3 with reference TRBV7-2 and TRBJ2-1 gives the whole variable domain GAGVSQSPSNKVTEKGKDVELRCDPISGHTALYWYRQSLGQGLEFLIYFQGNSAPDKSGLPSDRFSAERTGGSVSTLTIQRTQQEDSAVYLCASSLESGGGYNEQFFGPGTRLTVL.